This T cell receptor beta chain is drawn from a study of regulatory T cells in long-lasting Graves disease. Study details: Graves' patients diagnosed newly had used antithyroid drugs under 3 months.

V gave up 3 bases and J gave up 7 bases; unmatched junction bases: 9. This CDR3 is built from 15 residues. Germline CDR1 LGHDT, CDR2 YNNKEL (reference sequence). Sequencing libraries for TCR beta were prepared with iRepertoire HTBI primers and Arm-PCR of CDR3 regions. TCRdb re-analysed the multiplex PCR reads in MiXCR, keeping a single row per CDR3 protein. The sample includes about 540,000 distinct CDR3 sequences, roughly 13% of them seen just once. This clonotype was detected only a few times. As to time point: newly diagnosed GD, antithyroid drugs for less than 3 months. Making the TCR library involved RNA that had been extracted from PBMCs. Those enrolled as patients came out of an endocrinology department in Xi'an, China. The sample was also linked to a second study, of T cells in Graves' hyperthyroidism and ophthalmopathy. That report notes: Stable hyperthyroidism: no ophthalmopathy progression over 18 months of follow-up. Researchers report that a 13 V-J model separated ophthalmopathy from stable hyperthyroidism.

J is TRBJ2-3 and V is TRBV3-1, with 8 bases that match TRBD2. Here the sequenced sample was peripheral blood mononuclear cells (PBMCs), taken at new diagnosis, from a patient treated with antithyroid drugs. The sequence came from a man in his thirties or forties with Graves disease. CDR3 amino acids: CASSQELAEWNTQYF. CDR3 bases: TGTGCCAGCAGCCAGGAACTAGCGGAGTGGAATACGCAGTATTTT.